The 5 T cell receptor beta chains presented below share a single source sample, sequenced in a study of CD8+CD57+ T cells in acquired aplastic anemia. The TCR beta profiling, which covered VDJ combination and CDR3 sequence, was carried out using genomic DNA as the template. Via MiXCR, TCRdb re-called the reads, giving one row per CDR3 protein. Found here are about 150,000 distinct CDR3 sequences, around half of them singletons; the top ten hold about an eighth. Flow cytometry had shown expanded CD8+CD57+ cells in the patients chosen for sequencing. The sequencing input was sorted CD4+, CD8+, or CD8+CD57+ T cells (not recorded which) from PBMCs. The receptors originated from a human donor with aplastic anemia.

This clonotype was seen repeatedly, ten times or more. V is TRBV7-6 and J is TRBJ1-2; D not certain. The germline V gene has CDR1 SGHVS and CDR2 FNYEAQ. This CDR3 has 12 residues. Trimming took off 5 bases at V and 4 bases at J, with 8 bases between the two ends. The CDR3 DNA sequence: TGTGCCAGCAGCGACTTAGGCTATGGCTACACCTTC. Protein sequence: CASSDLGYGYTF.

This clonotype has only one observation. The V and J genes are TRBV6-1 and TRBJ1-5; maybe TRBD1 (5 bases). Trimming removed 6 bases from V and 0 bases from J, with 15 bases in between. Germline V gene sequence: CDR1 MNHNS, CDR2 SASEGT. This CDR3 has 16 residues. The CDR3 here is CASRRGRDSSNQPQHF. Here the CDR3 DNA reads TGTGCCAGCAGGAGAGGGCGGGACTCTAGCAATCAGCCCCAGCATTTT.

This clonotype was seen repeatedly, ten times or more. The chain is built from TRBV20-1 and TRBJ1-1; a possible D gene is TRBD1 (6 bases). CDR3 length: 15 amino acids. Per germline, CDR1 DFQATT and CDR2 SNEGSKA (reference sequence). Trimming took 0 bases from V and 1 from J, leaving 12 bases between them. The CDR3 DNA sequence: TGCAGTGCTAGAGATGAGGGGGTTAAGAACACTGAAGCTTTCTTT. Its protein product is CSARDEGVKNTEAFF.

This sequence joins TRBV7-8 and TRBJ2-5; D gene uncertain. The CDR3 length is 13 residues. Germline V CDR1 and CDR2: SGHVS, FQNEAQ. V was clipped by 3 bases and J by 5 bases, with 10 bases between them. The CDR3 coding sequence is TGTGCCAGCAGCTTGGGGTCACGGGAGACCCAGTACTTC. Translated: CASSLGSRETQYF.

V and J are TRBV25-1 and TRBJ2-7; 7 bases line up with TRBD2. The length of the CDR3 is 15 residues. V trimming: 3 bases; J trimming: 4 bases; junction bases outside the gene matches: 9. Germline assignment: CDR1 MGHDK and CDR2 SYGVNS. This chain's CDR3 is CASSDAGTGGYEQYF. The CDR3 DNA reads TGTGCCAGCAGTGACGCCGGGACGGGAGGTTACGAGCAGTACTTC.